Detailed here is one TCR beta chain. Its antigen remains unidentified. This entry belongs to a study of cytomegalovirus exposure and HLA in healthy donors. In the study overall: The early release's HLA-typed donors yielded roughly 85 million unique TCRs.

The study sampled nominally healthy donors, though unrecorded immune exposures were likely. With 60 Vbeta and 13 Jbeta primers, the PCR was carried out. Generated by immunoSEQ multiplex PCR, the TCRdb table keeps only in-frame clones and is missing some. The data show about 36,000 clones, with about 70% seen just once and under 8% held by the top ten. The study's findings and limits: A later analysis linked a missense variant in DCLRE1C to the trimming of TCR beta V and J genes. According to an earlier analysis, most TCR beta V segments yielded productive rearrangements about 90% or about 30% of the time.

The CDR3 sequence is 15 residues long. The ends lost 0 bases at V and 2 bases at J; junction bases unmatched: 2. Germline V lookup: CDR1 SGHRS, CDR2 YFSETQ. Sequencing was done on a sample of PBMCs. This chain uses TRBV5-1 with TRBJ2-5, with 9 bases aligning to TRBD2. The source is a man under 40 in good health and CMV-seronegative. CDR3 in amino acids: CASSLGLAAQETQYF. The CDR3 DNA sequence: TGCGCCAGCAGCTTGGGACTAGCGGCACAAGAGACCCAGTACTTC.